This TCR beta chain appears in the sequencing data of a study of identical twins. From germline, CDR1 is ENHRY and CDR2 SYGVKD. The ends were cut back, 5 bases at V and 2 bases at J, with 19 bases in the middle. The CDR3 contains 16 residues. Only healthy Caucasians were enrolled as donors. TCRdb re-called the 5' RACE reads with MiXCR, one entry per CDR3 protein. The repertoire has approximately 210,000 distinct CDR3 sequences, around 15% of them found once; the top ten carry about 38%. These records were also assigned to another study, of T cells expressing NK-cell markers. That publication notes: Several of the experiments relied on an anti-gamma-delta TCR antibody so that only alpha-beta TCR T cells were sorted. These same clonotypes (in a few donors) also led the CD3+CD56-NKG2C+ fraction. Clones of NKG2C+ T cells that had expanded were of unclear HCMV specificity.

The sample comprised CD8+ T cells sorted from blood. The clonotype comes from a woman aged 18 to 35 in good health. This chain connects TRBV10-3 to TRBJ2-7; either TRBD1 or TRBD2 may fit D (5 bases each). DNA of the CDR3: TGTGCCATCAGTCTCTACTGGGACGGACGCCCCTACGAGCAGTACTTC. Encoded protein: CAISLYWDGRPYEQYF.